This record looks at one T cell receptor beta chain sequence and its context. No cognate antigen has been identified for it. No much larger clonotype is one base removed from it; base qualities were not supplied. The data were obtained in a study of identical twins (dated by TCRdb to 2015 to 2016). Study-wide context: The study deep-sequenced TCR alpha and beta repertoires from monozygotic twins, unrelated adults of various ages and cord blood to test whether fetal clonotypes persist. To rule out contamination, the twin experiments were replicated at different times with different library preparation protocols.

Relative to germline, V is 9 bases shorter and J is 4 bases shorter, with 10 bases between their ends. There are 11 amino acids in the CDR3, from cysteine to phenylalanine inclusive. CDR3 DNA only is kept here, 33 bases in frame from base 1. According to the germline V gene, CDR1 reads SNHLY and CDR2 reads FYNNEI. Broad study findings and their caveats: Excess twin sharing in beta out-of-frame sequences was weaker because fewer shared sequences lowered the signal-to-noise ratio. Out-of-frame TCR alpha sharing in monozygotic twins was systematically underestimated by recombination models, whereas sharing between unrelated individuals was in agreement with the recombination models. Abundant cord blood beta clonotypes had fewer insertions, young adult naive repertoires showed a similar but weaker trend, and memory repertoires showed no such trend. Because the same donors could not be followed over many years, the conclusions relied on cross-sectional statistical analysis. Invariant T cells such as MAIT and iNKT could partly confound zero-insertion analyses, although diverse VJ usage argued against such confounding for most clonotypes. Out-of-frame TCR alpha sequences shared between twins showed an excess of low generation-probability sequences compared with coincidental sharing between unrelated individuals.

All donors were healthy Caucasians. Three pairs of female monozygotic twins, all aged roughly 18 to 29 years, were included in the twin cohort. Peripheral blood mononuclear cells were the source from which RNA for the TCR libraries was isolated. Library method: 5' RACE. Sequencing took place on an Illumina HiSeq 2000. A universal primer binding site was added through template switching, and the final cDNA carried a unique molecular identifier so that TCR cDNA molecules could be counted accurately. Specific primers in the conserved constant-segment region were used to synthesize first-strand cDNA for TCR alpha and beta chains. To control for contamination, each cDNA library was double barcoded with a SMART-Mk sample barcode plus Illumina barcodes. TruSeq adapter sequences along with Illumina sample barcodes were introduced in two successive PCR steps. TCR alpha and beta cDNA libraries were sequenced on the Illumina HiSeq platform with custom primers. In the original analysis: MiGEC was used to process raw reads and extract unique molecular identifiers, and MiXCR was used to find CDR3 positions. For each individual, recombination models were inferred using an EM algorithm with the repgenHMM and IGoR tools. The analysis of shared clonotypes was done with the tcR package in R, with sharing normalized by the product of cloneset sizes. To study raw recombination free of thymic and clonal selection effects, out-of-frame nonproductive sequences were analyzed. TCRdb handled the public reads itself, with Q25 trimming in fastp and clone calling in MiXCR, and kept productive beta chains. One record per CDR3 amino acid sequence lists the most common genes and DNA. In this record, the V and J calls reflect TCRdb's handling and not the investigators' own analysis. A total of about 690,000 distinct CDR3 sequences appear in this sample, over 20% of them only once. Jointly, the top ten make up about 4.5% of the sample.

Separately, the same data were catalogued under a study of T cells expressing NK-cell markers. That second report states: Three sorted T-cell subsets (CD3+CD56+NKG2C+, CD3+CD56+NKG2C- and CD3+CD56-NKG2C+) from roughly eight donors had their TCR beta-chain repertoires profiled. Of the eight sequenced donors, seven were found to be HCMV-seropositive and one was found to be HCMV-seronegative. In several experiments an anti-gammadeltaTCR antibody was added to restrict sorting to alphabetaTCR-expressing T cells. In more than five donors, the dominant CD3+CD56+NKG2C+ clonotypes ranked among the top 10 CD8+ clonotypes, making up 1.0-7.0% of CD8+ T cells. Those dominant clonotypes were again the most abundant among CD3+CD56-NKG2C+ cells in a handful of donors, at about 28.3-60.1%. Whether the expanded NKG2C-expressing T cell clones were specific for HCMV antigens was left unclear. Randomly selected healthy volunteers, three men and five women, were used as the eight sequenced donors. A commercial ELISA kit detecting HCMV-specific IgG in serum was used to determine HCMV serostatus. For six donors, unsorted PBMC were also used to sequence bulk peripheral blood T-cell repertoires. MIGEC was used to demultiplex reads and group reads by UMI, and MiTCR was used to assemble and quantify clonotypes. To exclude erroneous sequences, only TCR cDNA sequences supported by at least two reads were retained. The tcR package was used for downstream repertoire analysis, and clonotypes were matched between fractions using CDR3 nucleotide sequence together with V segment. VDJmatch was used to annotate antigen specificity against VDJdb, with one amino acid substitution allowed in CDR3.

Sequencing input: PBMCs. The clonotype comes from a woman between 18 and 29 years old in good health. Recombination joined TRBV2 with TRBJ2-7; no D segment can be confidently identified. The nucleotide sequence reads TGTGCCAGTCTCGAGACATACGAGCAGTACTTC. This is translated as CASLETYEQYF. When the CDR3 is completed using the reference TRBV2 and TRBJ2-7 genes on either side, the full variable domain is EPEVTQTPSHQVTQMGQEVILRCVPISNHLYFYWYRQILGQKVEFLVSFYNNEISEKSEIFDDQFSVERPDGSNFTLKIRSTKLEDSAMYFCASLETYEQYFGPGTRLTVT.